Given below is one T cell receptor beta chain in context. Other DNA sequences in the sample encode the same CDR3. The data derive from a study of shared clonotypes between healthy human individuals. The method was immunoSEQ multiplex PCR; TCRdb's version includes in-frame clones alone and lacks a portion of them. The data contain over 2 million clones, about 95% of them singletons. Naive-designated CD8 cells lacked CD45RO, were positively enriched for CCR7, and omitted terminally differentiated effector memory CD45RA+ cells. Germline CDR1 reads SGHNT; CDR2 reads YENEEA. The CDR3 has 13 amino acids. Trimming cost V 1 base and J 6 bases, with 6 bases left between them.

The chain employs TRBV11-3 and TRBJ2-2, with D hard to call. Sequenced material: naive CD8+ T cells sorted from blood. This clonotype was obtained from a man younger than 30 in good health. The CDR3 loop is CASSLGTAGELFF. In DNA, the CDR3 is TGTGCCAGCAGCTTAGGAACAGCCGGGGAGCTGTTTTTT.